This T cell receptor beta chain was captured by sequencing in a study of early T cells in non-severe SARS-CoV-2 infection. V was shortened by 1 base and J by 8 bases, with 9 bases between the two germline ends. The CDR3 totals 14 residues. One entry per CDR3 protein, called by TCRdb with MiXCR from the 5' RACE reads. The sample yields tens of thousands of distinct CDR3 sequences, roughly 9.3% seen once. The chain combines TRBV12-3 or TRBV12-4 with TRBJ1-6; D gene uncertain. The sample consisted of whole blood. The receptor comes from an adult who was a healthcare worker with PCR-confirmed SARS-CoV-2 infection or an uninfected control (not recorded which). CDR3 coding DNA: TGTGCCAGCAGTTTAGGTCAGAAAGATTCACCCCTCCACTTT. Its protein is CASSLGQKDSPLHF.